This T cell receptor beta chain was sequenced for a study of OX40 agonist ivuxolimab in advanced cancers. Overall study: Treatment of patients was with ivuxolimab, an agonistic anti-OX40 (CD134) antibody. The dose-escalation cohort was over 65% male, with a mean age of 60 years, ranging roughly 23 to 85.

Data came from immunoSEQ multiplex PCR; TCRdb stores just in-frame clones and leaves some out. The sample yields about 52,000 clones, approximately 88% seen once. Study results and caveats: Researchers did not determine the expanded peripheral T cells' antigen specificity. Average numbers of expanded clones were greater in CD8+ T cells than in CD4+.

Worth noting for this clone: Antigen unknown.

Trimming removed 6 bases at V and 0 bases at J, with 9 bases between. Per the germline V gene, CDR1 is MDHEN and CDR2 is SYDVKM. This CDR3 is built from 13 residues. The TCR originated in an adult with an advanced solid tumor such as melanoma, head and neck, liver or kidney cancer. The sample consisted of CD4+ or CD8+ T cells sorted from blood, taken in a trial of the OX40 agonist ivuxolimab. The chain carries TRBV28 and TRBJ2-7; the D is unclear. CDR3 amino acids: CASSHDGSYEQYF. The CDR3 DNA reads as TGTGCCAGCAGCCACGACGGCTCCTACGAGCAGTACTTC.